This T cell receptor (beta chain) was sequenced in a study of blood T cell repertoires in COVID-19. About the study: Sources were T cells, B-cell-depleted T cells, or PBMCs; the material itself was cDNA or gDNA.

J gave up 8 bases and V 6 bases, and 1 base lay outside the gene matches. The CDR3 is 11 amino acids. Germline V gives CDR1 DFQATT, CDR2 SNEGSKA (reference sequence). This clone was seen just once. Assay used: immunoSEQ multiplex PCR; TCRdb lists only in-frame clones, some missing. The data contain about 180,000 clones, 75% to 85% of them singletons. The J gene is TRBJ2-7, the V gene TRBV20-1, with 13 bases that match TRBD2. The sequencing sample was made of peripheral blood. This receptor was obtained from a human donor in a cohort sampled during active COVID-19. The CDR3: CSAGLAGQQYF. CDR3 nucleotide sequence: TGCAGTGCGGGACTAGCGGGGCAGCAGTACTTC.